This T cell receptor beta chain was captured by sequencing in a study of vaccination and CD4 T cells after COVID-19. The overall study: Post-COVID draws followed diagnosis by a median about 100 days (range 35 to 161). Stimulation of cells relied on overlapping spike peptides derived from SARS-CoV-2, HCoV-NL63, HCoV-OC43 and HCoV-229E.

Cultured CD4+ T-cell DNA underwent Oncomine TCR Beta short-read sequencing. The genomic DNA was obtained from cultured CD4+ T cells by extraction with the QIAamp micro DNA kit. TCRdb independently ran MiXCR on the PCR reads; one entry per CDR3 protein. The sample has about 21,000 distinct CDR3 sequences, 40% to 60% seen once. Comment on this clonotype: Its specificity is not known.

Regarding treatment: roughly ten-day PBMC culture with coronavirus spike peptide pools or control peptides (ViraFEST assay). Expansion of antigen-specific T cells with peptide pools by ViraFEST preceded sequencing of TCRs. CDR1 and CDR2 (germline): SGDLS, YYNGEE. The CDR3 is 14 amino acids. Trimming removed 1 base at V and 6 bases at J, with 10 bases between. The origin of this receptor is a human donor who had recovered from COVID-19. Source material: CD4+ T cells from blood, cultured in vitro. J is TRBJ2-2 and V is TRBV9; D is uncertain. The CDR3 DNA reads TGTGCCAGCAGCGTATACTTTGGGGCCGGGGAGCTGTTTTTT. This codes for CASSVYFGAGELFF.